One and the same sample provided the 29 T cell receptor beta chains below, sequenced in a study of shared clonotypes between healthy human individuals. Measured with immunoSEQ multiplex PCR; TCRdb has only the in-frame clones, and not every one. The top ten clones hold 0.05% to 0.07% of a sample with roughly 500,000 clones, about 96% of them seen once. Sequencing was performed on naive CD4+ T cells sorted from blood. Subset in this sample: CD45RA+ positively selected. These receptors came from a woman aged 25 to 39 in good health.

The chain has TRBV4-1 and TRBJ2-2, with unresolved D. CDR1 MGHRA and CDR2 YSYEKL come from the germline V gene. V was trimmed by 0 bases and J by 7 bases, leaving 9 bases between them. CDR3 length: 14 amino acids. CDR3 protein: CASSQEVVIGELFF. CDR3 in DNA: TGCGCCAGCAGCCAAGAAGTGGTTATCGGGGAGCTGTTTTTT.

CDR3 coding DNA: TGTGCCACCAGCAGAGAACCAGTAGCCCTGGCTAGCAACTACGAGCAGTACTTC. As protein: CATSREPVALASNYEQYF. The V call is TRBV15, the J call TRBJ2-7; D might be TRBD2 (5 bases). V dropped 0 bases and J dropped 3 bases, with 21 bases sitting between them. There are 18 residues in the CDR3. Germline V gene lookup returns CDR1 LNHNV and CDR2 YYDKDF (reference sequence).

A word on this clone: Other DNA variants within this sample encode the same CDR3. The chain carries TRBV28 and TRBJ2-7; 8 nucleotides agree with TRBD1. CDR1 and CDR2 (germline): MDHEN, SYDVKM. After removal of 6 bases from V and 1 base from J, the junction contained 5 bases not matched to a gene. There are 14 residues in the CDR3. CDR3 amino acids: CASRWQGASYEQYF. The CDR3 nucleotides are TGTGCCAGCAGGTGGCAGGGGGCTTCCTACGAGCAGTACTTC.

The rearrangement links TRBV27 to TRBJ2-2, with 8 bases matching TRBD2. With 7 bases clipped from V and 1 base from J, the junction kept 11 bases outside the gene matches. The CDR3 is made up of 17 amino acids. Germline CDR1 and CDR2: MNHEY and SMNVEV (reference sequence). In nucleotides, the CDR3 is TGTGCCAGCACCACCCTAGCGGGCTCGCTGAACACCGGGGAGCTGTTTTTT. Its translation is CASTTLAGSLNTGELFF.

DNA of the CDR3: TGTGCCAGCAGTGTTACAGGGATAACTGAAGCTTTCTTT. Translating gives CASSVTGITEAFF. The V gene is TRBV2, the J gene TRBJ1-1; D possibly corresponds to TRBD1 (6 bases). The CDR3 loop spans 13 amino acids. In germline, CDR1 is SNHLY, CDR2 FYNNEI. Between the trimmed V and J ends, which lost 4 bases and 5 bases, there was a span of 11 bases.

V and J are TRBV7-2 and TRBJ2-2; 8 bases agree with TRBD1. V lost 4 bases, J lost 6 bases, and 7 bases stayed unmatched. Looked up from germline, CDR1 is SGHTA and CDR2 is FQGNSA. The CDR3 length is 15 residues. CDR3 nucleotides: TGTGCCAGCAGCTCCCAGGGGGCGCGGTCCGGGGAGCTGTTTTTT. As protein: CASSSQGARSGELFF.

The chain has TRBV5-8 and TRBJ1-1; D gene ambiguous. This CDR3 is 14 amino acids long. V was clipped by 5 bases and J by 7 bases, with 18 bases between them. Germline CDR1 SGHTS, CDR2 YDEGEE. CDR3 nucleotide sequence: TGTGCCAGCAGAGCGTATTTCATGACGGATGAAGCTTTCTTT. It yields the protein CASRAYFMTDEAFF.

The gene calls are TRBV28 and TRBJ2-7; tentatively, D is TRBD1 (6 bases). The germline V gene has CDR1 MDHEN and CDR2 SYDVKM. The CDR3 is 14 residues long. V gave up 6 bases and J gave up 2 bases, with 14 bases separating them. The CDR3 is CASRPGARAYEQYF. Written as DNA, the CDR3 is TGTGCCAGCAGACCAGGGGCCCGGGCCTACGAGCAGTACTTC.

The V and J genes are TRBV4-1 and TRBJ2-7; D gene ambiguous. The germline V gene has CDR1 MGHRA and CDR2 YSYEKL. The CDR3 is 14 amino acids. V lost 1 base, J lost 2 bases, and 9 bases lay in between. CDR3 DNA sequence: TGCGCCAGCAGCCAAGGGCTCAGCCCCTACGAGCAGTACTTC. This translates into CASSQGLSPYEQYF.

Here the CDR3 reads CASSLGPTDTQYF. The CDR3 DNA reads as TGCGCCAGCAGTCTAGGGCCCACAGATACGCAGTATTTT. This sequence joins TRBV5-1 and TRBJ2-3; D is undetermined. In germline, CDR1 is SGHRS, CDR2 YFSETQ. This CDR3 is 13 amino acids long. Trimming shortened V by 5 bases and J by 2 bases, and 9 bases separated the two germline ends.

This chain connects TRBV6-5 to TRBJ2-5, with no clear D. The DNA matches TRBJ2-7 better at its end, which makes the J call doubtful. The CDR3 covers 13 residues. Germline V lookup: CDR1 MNHEY, CDR2 SVGAGI. This chain's CDR3 is CASSPDLVNEQYF. The CDR3 DNA sequence: TGTGCCAGCAGCCCGGACCTGGTAAACGAGCAGTACTTC.

The chain uses TRBV19 and TRBJ1-1, with TRBD1 as a possible D gene (5 bases). Germline V gene lookup returns CDR1 LNHDA and CDR2 SQIVND (reference sequence). The CDR3 spans 14 residues. The V and J ends lost 7 bases and 9 bases respectively, with 21 bases between them. DNA for the CDR3: TGTGCCAGTACCAACCGGGGGGGACCTAACAAAGCTTTCTTT. Its translation: CASTNRGGPNKAFF.

The V gene is TRBV18, the J gene TRBJ1-4; D perhaps matches TRBD1 (5 bases). With 3 bases removed from V and 7 bases from J, the gap between germline ends came to 9 bases. Germline values: CDR1 KGHSH, CDR2 LQKENI. The CDR3 consists of 13 residues. The CDR3 sequence: CASSPGTVEKLFF. CDR3 bases: TGTGCCAGCTCACCCGGGACGGTTGAAAAACTGTTTTTT.

The chain recombines TRBV5-6 with TRBJ2-2; TRBD2 aligns across 7 bases. This CDR3 has 15 amino acids. Germline V gene lookup returns CDR1 SGHDT and CDR2 YYEEEE. The trim removed 4 bases at V and 5 bases at J, leaving 8 bases unmatched. The CDR3 region has the DNA TGTGCCAGCAGCCATAGCGGGTCGAGAACCGGGGAGCTGTTTTTT. This codes for CASSHSGSRTGELFF.

The genes are TRBV5-6 and TRBJ1-2; D unresolved. V dropped 0 bases and J dropped 8 bases, with 20 bases sitting between them. CDR1 is SGHDT, CDR2 YYEEEE, per germline. The CDR3 consists of 16 residues. CDR3 sequence reads: CASSLAKGGPFSGYTF. CDR3 coding DNA: TGTGCCAGCAGCTTGGCAAAGGGCGGACCCTTCTCCGGCTACACCTTC.

The chain links TRBV4-1 to TRBJ2-2, with 9 positions matching TRBD2. CDR3 length: 17 amino acids. V dropped 0 bases and J dropped 4; count of bases not matched to a gene: 6. CDR1 MGHRA and CDR2 YSYEKL come from the germline V gene. CDR3 bases: TGCGCCAGCAGCCAAGAAGGCCTAGCGGGGTTCACCGGGGAGCTGTTTTTT. Translated, it gives CASSQEGLAGFTGELFF.

V and J are TRBV4-1 and TRBJ2-7; no definite D call. Germline V gene sequence: CDR1 MGHRA, CDR2 YSYEKL. The CDR3 contains 13 residues. V was pared by 4 bases and J by 3 bases, with 10 bases between. The CDR3 DNA sequence: TGCGCCAGCAGCCTGAGTCTTTTCTACGAGCAGTACTTC. Translation: CASSLSLFYEQYF.

V usage is TRBV28 and J usage is TRBJ2-7; TRBD1 aligns across 8 bases. The junction had 10 bases not matched to a gene; V was cut back by 8 bases and J by 4 bases. CDR1 is MDHEN and CDR2 is SYDVKM in the germline V gene. The CDR3 is 14 amino acids. The CDR3 protein is CASYLGTGTYEQYF. CDR3 sequence (DNA): TGTGCCAGCTACCTCGGGACAGGAACTTACGAGCAGTACTTC.

This chain links TRBV19 with TRBJ1-5, with a tentative D call TRBD1 (5 bases). V was pared by 5 bases and J by 5 bases, with 13 bases between. The CDR3 covers 14 residues. The germline gives CDR1 LNHDA, CDR2 SQIVND (reference sequence). The CDR3, as DNA: TGTGCCAGTAGTGGGTCAGGGCAACATCAGCCCCAGCATTTT. Its protein product is CASSGSGQHQPQHF.

This rearrangement joins TRBV5-6 to TRBJ2-5, with unresolved D. This CDR3 has 12 amino acids. Germline lookup yields CDR1 SGHDT and CDR2 YYEEEE. Trimming cost V 0 bases and J 5 bases, with 5 bases left between them. The CDR3 region is CASSLVRETQYF. The CDR3 nucleotides are TGTGCCAGCAGCTTGGTCCGCGAGACCCAGTACTTC.

The V gene is TRBV7-9, the J gene TRBJ1-3; D not certain. The CDR3 spans 15 residues. V was cut by 6 bases and J by 2 bases, with 14 bases left in between. Per germline, CDR1 SEHNR and CDR2 FQNEAQ (reference sequence). The CDR3 DNA follows: TGTGCCAGCAGTCCCATCGGGCCTACTGGAAACACCATATATTTT. Translation gives CASSPIGPTGNTIYF.

Regarding this clone: The sample carries other DNA sequences with the same CDR3. The genes are TRBV30 and TRBJ2-7; D gene ambiguous. The CDR3 consists of 12 residues. Between the trimmed V and J ends, which lost 0 bases and 4 bases, there was a span of 7 bases. Looked up from germline, CDR1 is GTSNPN and CDR2 is SVGIG (reference sequence). CDR3 loop: CAWSVQPYEQYF. The CDR3 nucleotides read TGTGCCTGGAGTGTACAGCCTTACGAGCAGTACTTC.

The rearrangement links TRBV5-1 to TRBJ2-4, with a possible D match to TRBD1 (6 bases). Germline loops: CDR1 SGHRS, CDR2 YFSETQ. This CDR3 has 15 amino acids. Trimming took 5 bases from V and 8 from J, leaving 20 bases between them. For the CDR3, the DNA is TGCGCCAGCAGGATCTGGACAGAGCCGGGCGACATTCAGTACTTC. Protein sequence: CASRIWTEPGDIQYF. Complete variable domain (other parts from reference TRBV5-1 and TRBJ2-4): KAGVTQTPRYLIKTRGQQVTLSCSPISGHRSVSWYQQTPGQGLQFLFEYFSETQRNKGNFPGRFSGRQFSNSRSEMNVSTLELGDSALYLCASRIWTEPGDIQYFGAGTRLSVL.

This sequence joins TRBV18 and TRBJ1-1; tentatively, D is TRBD1 (5 bases). Germline V gives CDR1 KGHSH, CDR2 LQKENI. Between the trimmed V and J ends, which lost 8 bases and 7 bases, there was a span of 17 bases. The CDR3 sequence is 13 residues long. CDR3 DNA: TGTGCCAGCCAAGCGGAGGGGCAGGGTGAAGCTTTCTTT. This gives the protein CASQAEGQGEAFF.

This chain joins TRBV10-3 and TRBJ1-5, with D unresolved. The CDR3 totals 13 residues. V lost 4 bases and J lost 4, with 8 bases in between. The germline CDR1 and CDR2 sequences are ENHRY and SYGVKD. CDR3: CAISGDNNQPQHF. The CDR3 DNA sequence: TGTGCCATCAGTGGAGATAATAATCAGCCCCAGCATTTT.

A remark on this clone: Other DNA sequences from this sample encode an identical CDR3 as well. The rearrangement joins TRBV10-3 to TRBJ2-7; D unresolved. CDR3 length equals 11 residues. CDR1 and CDR2 from the germline V gene are ENHRY and SYGVKD. Trimming took off 3 bases at V and 3 bases at J, with 3 bases between the two ends. The CDR3 loop is CAISEIYEQYF. In DNA form, the CDR3 reads TGTGCCATCAGTGAAATCTACGAGCAGTACTTC.

The chain combines TRBV4-2 with TRBJ2-1; D gene unclear. The germline V gene has CDR1 LGHNA and CDR2 YNFKEQ. V shed 3 bases and J shed 3 bases, with 9 bases lying between them. The CDR3 runs to 14 residues. The CDR3 sequence is CASSHGTDYNEQFF. DNA of the CDR3: TGTGCCAGCAGCCATGGAACGGACTACAATGAGCAGTTCTTC.

The chain combines TRBV15 with TRBJ2-7; D ambiguous. In germline, CDR1 is LNHNV, CDR2 YYDKDF (reference sequence). V lost 1 base, J lost 6 bases, and 10 bases lay in between. CDR3 length: 13 amino acids. The CDR3 nucleotides read TGTGCCACCAGCAGAGCCACCGACGGCGAGCAGTACTTC. It yields the protein CATSRATDGEQYF.

CDR3 sequence reads: CASSPATNEKLFF. The DNA for the CDR3 is TGTGCCAGCAGCCCCGCAACTAATGAAAAACTGTTTTTT. The chain has TRBV5-4 and TRBJ1-4; D unresolved. Germline V gene data show CDR1 as SGHNT and CDR2 as YYREEE (reference sequence). This CDR3 is built from 13 residues. Trimming took off 4 bases at V and 0 bases at J, with 4 bases between the two ends.